This T cell receptor beta chain was identified during a study of blood T cell repertoires in COVID-19. Study background: Specimens from acute and convalescent COVID-19 originated in the United States, Italy and Spain.

V lost 0 bases and J lost 6, with 12 bases in between. The CDR3 consists of 15 residues. Looked up from germline, CDR1 is SGHRS and CDR2 is YFSETQ. Clones were read by immunoSEQ multiplex PCR, and TCRdb kept only the in-frame ones, dropping some. This sample has fewer than 150,000 clones, with around 80% found just once. The receptor comes from a human donor in a cohort sampled during active COVID-19. The sequenced sample consisted of peripheral blood. V and J are TRBV5-1 and TRBJ1-4; D is perhaps TRBD1 (5 bases). The CDR3 DNA sequence: TGCGCCAGCAGCTTGGCCTTCGGGGGGGATGAAAAACTGTTTTTT. Protein sequence: CASSLAFGGDEKLFF.